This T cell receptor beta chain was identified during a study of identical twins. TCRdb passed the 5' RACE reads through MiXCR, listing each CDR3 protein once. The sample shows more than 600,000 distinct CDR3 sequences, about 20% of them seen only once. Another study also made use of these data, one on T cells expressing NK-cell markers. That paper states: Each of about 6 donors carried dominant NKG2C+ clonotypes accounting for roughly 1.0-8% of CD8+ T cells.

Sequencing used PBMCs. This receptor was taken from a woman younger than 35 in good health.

CDR3 region: CASSYYVESSYNEQFF. The CDR3, as DNA: TGTGCCAGCAGTTACTACGTGGAAAGCTCCTACAATGAGCAGTTCTTC. The chain employs TRBV6-5 and TRBJ2-1; D gene uncertain. There are 16 residues in the CDR3. The V gene lost 1 base and the J gene lost 0 bases, with 10 bases spanning the gap. Looked up from germline, CDR1 is MNHEY and CDR2 is SVGAGI.